This T cell receptor (beta chain) was profiled in a study of T cell responses to AZD1222 COVID-19 vaccine. Study context: Analysis merged second doses at about 4 or about 12 weeks.

Germline values: CDR1 SGHTA, CDR2 FQGTGA. The CDR3 sequence is 15 residues long. The ends lost 4 bases at V and 4 bases at J; junction bases unmatched: 4. Repertoires were generated with immunoSEQ multiplex PCR, while TCRdb's copy carries only in-frame clones and drops some. Here the sample spans approximately 64,000 clones, 84% being singletons. Note on this clone: What it binds is unknown.

Notes on the study in general: Donors, mostly white British, included more females; clonal diversity was possibly underestimated. Across the whole spike, CD4 TCRs peaked at regions 160-218 and 743-854.

Sequencing was performed on peripheral blood, taken on day 0 of AZD1222 vaccination. This clonotype was sampled from an adult in good health. The chain is built from TRBV7-3 and TRBJ1-1; TRBD1 agrees at 12 bases. CDR3 sequence (DNA): TGTGCCAGCAGCTCAGGGACAGGGGGCATCACTGAAGCTTTCTTT. Its protein product is CASSSGTGGITEAFF.